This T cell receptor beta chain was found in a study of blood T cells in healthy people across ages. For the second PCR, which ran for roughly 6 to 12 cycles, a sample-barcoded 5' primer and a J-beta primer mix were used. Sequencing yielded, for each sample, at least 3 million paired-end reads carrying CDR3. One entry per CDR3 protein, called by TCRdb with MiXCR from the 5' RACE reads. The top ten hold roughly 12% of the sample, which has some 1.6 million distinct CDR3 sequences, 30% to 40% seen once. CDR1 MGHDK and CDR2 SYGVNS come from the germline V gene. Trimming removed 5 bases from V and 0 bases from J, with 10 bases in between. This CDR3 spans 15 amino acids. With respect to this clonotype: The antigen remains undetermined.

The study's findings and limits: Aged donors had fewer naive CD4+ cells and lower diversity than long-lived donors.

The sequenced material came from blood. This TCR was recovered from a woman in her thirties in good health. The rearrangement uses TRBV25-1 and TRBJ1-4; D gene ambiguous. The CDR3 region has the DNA TGTGCCAGCAGTAAATCACGCGCAACTAATGAAAAACTGTTTTTT. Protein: CASSKSRATNEKLFF.